What follows are 10 T cell receptor beta chains derived from one specimen sequenced in a study of T-cell reconstitution after alpha-beta-depleted transplantation in children. Unique molecular identifiers were built into the TCRbeta library. MiXCR was run by TCRdb on the PCR reads, yielding one entry per CDR3 protein. The repertoire holds several thousand distinct CDR3 sequences, with around 23% as singletons. Sequenced material: PBMCs, mostly from graft donor cells, taken 60 days after TCRalphabeta/CD19-depleted stem cell transplant. The receptors here all came from a male patient aged 2-9 years who had a stem cell transplant for acute lymphoblastic leukemia, so the T cells may come from the graft donor.

This clonotype has at least ten counts. V usage is TRBV7-9 and J usage is TRBJ2-5; no firm D call. CDR1 SEHNR and CDR2 FQNEAQ come from the germline V gene (reference sequence). The CDR3 spans 15 residues. With 2 bases removed from V and 5 bases from J, the gap between germline ends came to 15 bases. CDR3 nucleotides: TGTGCCAGCAGCTTACCGGGCTTGGGCGGTGAGACCCAGTACTTC. Amino acids: CASSLPGLGGETQYF. The entire variable domain, with the rest obtained from reference TRBV7-9 and TRBJ2-5, is as follows: DTGVSQNPRHKITKRGQNVTFRCDPISEHNRLYWYRQTLGQGPEFLTYFQNEAQLEKSRLLSDRFSAERPKGSFSTLEIQRTEQGDSAMYLCASSLPGLGGETQYFGPGTRLLVL.

The sample holds many counts of this clonotype. The chain uses TRBV28 and TRBJ2-3; 8 positions match TRBD2. Unmatched junction bases numbered 8, after V lost 2 bases and J lost 1 base. The CDR3 sequence is 17 residues long. Germline-derived CDR1 and CDR2 are MDHEN and SYDVKM. CDR3 in amino acids: CASSLLEREIGTDTQYF. The CDR3 nucleotides read TGTGCCAGCAGTTTACTCGAGCGGGAGATCGGCACAGATACGCAGTATTTT.

This clonotype has a handful of counts. The genes are TRBV6-2 or TRBV6-3 and TRBJ1-5; D not resolved. Germline V CDR1 and CDR2: MNHEY, SVGEGT. Trimming took 8 bases from V and 2 from J, leaving 16 bases between them. The CDR3 has 15 residues. Here the CDR3 reads CASGLSSGGNQPQHF. The DNA of the CDR3 is TGTGCCAGCGGATTAAGTAGTGGAGGCAATCAGCCCCAGCATTTT.

The chain joins TRBV28 to TRBJ2-1; 7 bases are a match to TRBD1. In germline, CDR1 is MDHEN, CDR2 SYDVKM. This CDR3 region has 12 residues. V lost 4 bases, J lost 11 bases, and 5 bases stayed unmatched. The CDR3 nucleotides read TGTGCCAGCAGTTCCCGGGACAGCAAGCAGTTCTTC. It yields the protein CASSSRDSKQFF.

This clonotype has at least ten counts. The chain carries TRBV15 and TRBJ2-1, with D tentatively TRBD1 or TRBD2 (6 bases each). V shed 3 bases and J shed 0 bases, with 12 bases lying between them. From germline, CDR1 is LNHNV and CDR2 YYDKDF (reference sequence). The CDR3 is 16 residues long. CDR3 in amino acids: CATSRGGHSSYNEQFF. Here the CDR3 DNA reads TGTGCCACCAGCAGGGGGGGACATTCCTCCTACAATGAGCAGTTCTTC.

This clonotype is medium-sized by share. The chain has TRBV20-1 and TRBJ2-5; 7 nucleotides agree with TRBD2. V dropped 5 bases and J dropped 5; count of bases not matched to a gene: 11. The CDR3 length is 14 residues. Germline V gene lookup returns CDR1 DFQATT and CDR2 SNEGSKA (reference sequence). CDR3 in amino acids: CSAPFGGSAETQYF. As DNA, the CDR3 is TGCAGTGCTCCCTTCGGGGGGAGCGCCGAGACCCAGTACTTC.

The chain is built from TRBV29-1 and TRBJ2-6; D is uncertain. V lost 5 bases, J lost 0 bases, and 17 bases lay in between. The CDR3 extends over 17 amino acids. Germline V gives CDR1 SQVTM, CDR2 ANQGSEA. CDR3 sequence reads: CSVWLGGAASGANVLTF. CDR3 bases: TGCAGCGTTTGGCTTGGCGGCGCGGCCTCTGGGGCCAACGTCCTGACTTTC.

This clonotype has a count of ten or more. The chain is built from TRBV21-1 and TRBJ2-1; the listed D gene, TRBD2, was not tested against the DNA. TRBV21-1 is deemed a pseudogene. The CDR3 spans 14 residues. The CDR3, as DNA: TGTGCCAGCAGCACCACCGGGACTAGTTGTGAGCAGTTCTTC. It yields the protein CASSTTGTSCEQFF.

This clonotype was seen at least ten times. V is TRBV7-2 and J is TRBJ2-2, with a possible D match to TRBD2 (5 bases). V lost 3 bases to trimming and J lost 7 bases, with 9 bases between them. From germline, CDR1 is SGHTA and CDR2 FQGNSA. This CDR3 spans 13 amino acids. CDR3 coding DNA: TGTGCCAGCAGCTTCACTAGTATCGGGGAGCTGTTTTTT. It codes for CASSFTSIGELFF. Combining the CDR3 with reference TRBV7-2 and TRBJ2-2 gives the whole variable domain GAGVSQSPSNKVTEKGKDVELRCDPISGHTALYWYRQSLGQGLEFLIYFQGNSAPDKSGLPSDRFSAERTGGSVSTLTIQRTQQEDSAVYLCASSFTSIGELFFGEGSRLTVL.

In this sample, this clonotype turned up many times. This rearrangement joins TRBV19 to TRBJ2-5, with D tentatively TRBD1 (5 bases). Germline-derived CDR1 and CDR2 are LNHDA and SQIVND (reference sequence). V lost 6 bases and J 2 bases, leaving 13 bases between the germline ends. This CDR3 has 14 residues. The CDR3 loop is CASRETGPQETQYF. CDR3 nucleotides: TGTGCCAGTAGGGAAACAGGACCTCAAGAGACCCAGTACTTC.